This T cell receptor beta chain was captured by sequencing in a study of cytomegalovirus exposure and HLA in healthy donors. Overall study results and limits: DRB1 showed the most TCR associations and HLA-C the fewest in a later analysis, as rates varied by HLA locus.

The PCR ran on 60 Vbeta and 13 Jbeta primers. The table came from immunoSEQ multiplex PCR; TCRdb's copy has only in-frame clones and leaves some out. Its clone listing holds over 110,000 clones. The CDR3 runs to 16 residues. Germline CDR1 and CDR2: SGHDT and YYEEEE. V shed 6 bases, J shed 5 bases, and the junction held 13 bases outside the gene matches. Comments on this clone: Antigen unknown.

The TCR was taken from a male donor in good health and CMV-seronegative. The chain uses TRBV5-6 and TRBJ2-5, with 10 bases that match TRBD2. The material sequenced was PBMCs. The CDR3 DNA reads as TGTGCCAGCATCCACGGGCTAGCGGGAGAAGGGGAGACCCAGTACTTC. It yields the protein CASIHGLAGEGETQYF.